These 10 T cell receptor beta chains originate from one sample sequenced in a study of blood T cell repertoires in COVID-19. Produced via immunoSEQ multiplex PCR; TCRdb's table is partial and in-frame only. Among 110,000 or so clones, roughly 88% were seen once, and the ten largest hold under 9%. The material sequenced was peripheral blood. These receptors were taken from a woman in her 70s who had recovered from COVID-19.

The chain couples TRBV27 to TRBJ2-2; 11 nucleotides line up with TRBD1. The CDR3 has 17 amino acids. CDR1 MNHEY and CDR2 SMNVEV come from the germline V gene (reference sequence). The V gene end was trimmed by 7 bases and the J gene end by 4 bases; junction bases not matched to a gene: 11. CDR3 DNA: TGTGCCAGCAACCCCAGGGGGACAGGGGGACGCACCGGGGAGCTGTTTTTT. It is translated as CASNPRGTGGRTGELFF.

The chain couples TRBV6-2 or TRBV6-3 to TRBJ2-7, with 7 bases matching TRBD2. J gave up 6 bases and V 5 bases, and 13 bases lay outside the gene matches. The germline V gene encodes CDR1 MNHEY and CDR2 SVGEGT. The CDR3 length is 15 residues. DNA for the CDR3: TGTGCCAGCAGTACCCACGGCGGCGGGAGTGGCGAGCAGTACTTC. Its protein is CASSTHGGGSGEQYF.

The J gene is TRBJ2-1, the V gene TRBV7-6; D gene unclear. V lost 1 base and J 0 bases, leaving 7 bases between the germline ends. The CDR3 is 15 amino acids. The germline V gene has CDR1 SGHVS and CDR2 FNYEAQ. The CDR3 is CASSLGTASYNEQFF. CDR3 in DNA: TGTGCCAGCAGCTTAGGAACAGCCTCCTACAATGAGCAGTTCTTC. Full variable domain (missing parts from reference TRBV7-6 and TRBJ2-1): GAGVSQSPRYKVTKRGQDVALRCDPISGHVSLYWYRQALGQGPEFLTYFNYEAQQDKSGLPNDRFSAERPEGSISTLTIQRTEQRDSAMYRCASSLGTASYNEQFFGPGTRLTVL.

The chain recombines TRBV5-5 with TRBJ1-2, with D maybe TRBD1 (6 bases). Trimming cost V 6 bases and J 5 bases, with 23 bases left between them. This CDR3 is 16 amino acids long. Germline V gene data show CDR1 as SGHKS and CDR2 as YYEKEE (reference sequence). CDR3: CASNLGRGQLGYGYTF. In nucleotides, the CDR3 is TGTGCCAGCAACCTGGGCAGGGGACAACTTGGGTATGGCTACACCTTC. Supplemented by reference TRBV5-5 and TRBJ1-2, the full variable domain reads DAGVTQSPTHLIKTRGQQVTLRCSPISGHKSVSWYQQVLGQGPQFIFQYYEKEERGRGNFPDRFSARQFPNYSSELNVNALLLGDSALYLCASNLGRGQLGYGYTFGSGTRLTVV.

The genes are TRBV11-1 and TRBJ2-1, with 7 bases that match TRBD1. The CDR3 is 15 amino acids. The germline V gene encodes CDR1 SGHAT and CDR2 FQDESV (reference sequence). V lost 3 bases, J lost 4 bases, and 6 bases stayed unmatched. CDR3: CASSFSQGVYNEQFF. CDR3 in DNA: TGTGCCAGCAGCTTCTCTCAGGGGGTTTACAATGAGCAGTTCTTC.

This chain links TRBV6-5 with TRBJ1-6; 7 bases are a match to TRBD1. The V segment lost 9 bases and the J segment 10 bases; nucleotides outside the gene matches: 6. The CDR3 runs 12 residues. Germline loops: CDR1 MNHEY, CDR2 SVGAGI. The CDR3 protein is CARPHRGSPLHF. The CDR3 nucleotides are TGTGCCAGACCCCACAGGGGCTCACCCCTCCACTTT.

The CDR3 spells CASSFGGTANTGELFF. The DNA of the CDR3 is TGTGCCAGCAGTTTTGGCGGGACAGCGAACACCGGGGAGCTGTTTTTT. The genes are TRBV6-5 and TRBJ2-2; possible D gene TRBD1, 7 bases. Germline V lookup: CDR1 MNHEY, CDR2 SVGAGI. Trimming removed 4 bases at V and 0 bases at J, with 12 bases between. This CDR3 contains 16 residues.

The CDR3 region has the DNA TGTGCCAGCAGTTTGACGGGACAGGGTAGGAAGACCCAGTACTTC. It codes for CASSLTGQGRKTQYF. The chain has TRBV27 and TRBJ2-5, with 9 positions matching TRBD1. The CDR3 sequence is 15 residues long. The germline gives CDR1 MNHEY, CDR2 SMNVEV (reference sequence). V was clipped by 3 bases and J by 6 bases; unmatched bases: 8.

The chain uses TRBV7-9 and TRBJ1-4; 10 nucleotides align to TRBD1. With V trimmed by 5 bases and J by 6 bases, 3 bases remained unmatched. CDR3 length: 14 amino acids. Looked up from germline, CDR1 is SEHNR and CDR2 is FQNEAQ (reference sequence). As DNA, the CDR3 is TGTGCCAGCAGCCCGGGACAGGGGTATGAAAAACTGTTTTTT. This encodes CASSPGQGYEKLFF.

The rearrangement links TRBV19 to TRBJ1-6; the D gene is possibly TRBD1 (6 bases). V was pared by 5 bases and J by 10 bases, with 15 bases between. The CDR3 totals 14 residues. Germline V lookup: CDR1 LNHDA, CDR2 SQIVND (reference sequence). The CDR3 loop is CASSPFVQGSPLHF. The CDR3 nucleotides are TGTGCCAGTAGTCCCTTCGTCCAGGGGTCACCCCTCCACTTT. The whole variable domain, filled in from reference TRBV19 and TRBJ1-6, reads DGGITQSPKYLFRKEGQNVTLSCEQNLNHDAMYWYRQDPGQGLRLIYYSQIVNDFQKGDIAEGYSVSREKKESFPLTVTSAQKNPTAFYLCASSPFVQGSPLHFGNGTRLTVT.